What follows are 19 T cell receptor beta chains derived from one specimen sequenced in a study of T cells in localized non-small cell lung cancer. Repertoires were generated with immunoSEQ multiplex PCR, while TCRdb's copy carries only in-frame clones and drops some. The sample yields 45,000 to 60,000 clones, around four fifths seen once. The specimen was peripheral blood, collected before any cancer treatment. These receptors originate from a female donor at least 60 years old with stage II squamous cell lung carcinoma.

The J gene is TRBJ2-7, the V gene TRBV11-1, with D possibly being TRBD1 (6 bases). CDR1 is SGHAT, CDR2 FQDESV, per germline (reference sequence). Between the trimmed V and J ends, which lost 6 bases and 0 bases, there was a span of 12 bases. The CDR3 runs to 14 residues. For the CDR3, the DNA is TGTGCCAGCAGACCATACAGGGACTCCTACGAGCAGTACTTC. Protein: CASRPYRDSYEQYF. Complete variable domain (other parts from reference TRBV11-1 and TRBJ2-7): EAEVAQSPRYKITEKSQAVAFWCDPISGHATLYWYRQILGQGPELLVQFQDESVVDDSQLPKDRFSAERLKGVDSTLKIQPAELGDSAMYLCASRPYRDSYEQYFGPGTRLTVT.

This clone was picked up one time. The CDR3 DNA reads as TGTGCCAGTAGTCCCCCGGGGGGACTTGGGAATCAGCCCCAGCATTTT. Its translation is CASSPPGGLGNQPQHF. V usage is TRBV19 and J usage is TRBJ1-5; weak D call: TRBD1 (5 bases). V lost 5 bases to trimming and J lost 4 bases, with 18 bases between them. From germline, CDR1 is LNHDA and CDR2 SQIVND (reference sequence). The CDR3 sequence is 16 residues long.

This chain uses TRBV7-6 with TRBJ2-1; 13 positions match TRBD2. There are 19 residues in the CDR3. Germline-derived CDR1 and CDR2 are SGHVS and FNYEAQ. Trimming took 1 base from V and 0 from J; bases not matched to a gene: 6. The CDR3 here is CASSLEGLAGTSSYNEQFF. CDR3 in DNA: TGTGCCAGCAGCTTAGAGGGACTAGCGGGGACCAGCTCCTACAATGAGCAGTTCTTC.

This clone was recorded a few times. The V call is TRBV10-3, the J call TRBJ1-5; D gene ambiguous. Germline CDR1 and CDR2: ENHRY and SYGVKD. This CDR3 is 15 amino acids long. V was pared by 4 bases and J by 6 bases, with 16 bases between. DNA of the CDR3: TGTGCCATCAGTGGTGAGGGCAGACTACCTCAGCCCCAGCATTTT. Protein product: CAISGEGRLPQPQHF.

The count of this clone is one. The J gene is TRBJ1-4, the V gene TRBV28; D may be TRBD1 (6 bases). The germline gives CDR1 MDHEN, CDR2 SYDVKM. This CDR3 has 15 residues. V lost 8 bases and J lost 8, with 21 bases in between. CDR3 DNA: TGTGCCAGCCGTGGACAGATCATTTTCTCAGAAAAACTGTTTTTT. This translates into CASRGQIIFSEKLFF. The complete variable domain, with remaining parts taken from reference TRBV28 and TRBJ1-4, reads DVKVTQSSRYLVKRTGEKVFLECVQDMDHENMFWYRQDPGLGLRLIYFSYDVKMKEKGDIPEGYSVSREKKERFSLILESASTNQTSMYLCASRGQIIFSEKLFFGSGTQLSVL.

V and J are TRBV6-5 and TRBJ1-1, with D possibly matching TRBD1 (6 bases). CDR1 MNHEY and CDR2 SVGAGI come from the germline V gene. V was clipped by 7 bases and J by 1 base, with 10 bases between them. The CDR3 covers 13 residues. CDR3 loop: CASIRDKNTEAFF. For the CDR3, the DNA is TGTGCCAGCATCCGGGACAAGAACACTGAAGCTTTCTTT.

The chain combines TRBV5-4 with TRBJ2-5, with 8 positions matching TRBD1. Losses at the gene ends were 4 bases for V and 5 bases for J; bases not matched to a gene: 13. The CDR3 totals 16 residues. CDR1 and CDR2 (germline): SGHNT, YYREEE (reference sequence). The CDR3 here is CASSPELDRGRETQYF. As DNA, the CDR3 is TGTGCCAGCAGCCCCGAGCTAGACAGGGGTCGGGAGACCCAGTACTTC.

The CDR3 reads CASSLDRDNEQFF. The CDR3 nucleotides are TGCGCCAGCAGCTTGGACAGGGACAATGAGCAGTTCTTC. The V and J genes are TRBV5-1 and TRBJ2-1, with D possibly being TRBD1 (6 bases). The CDR3 is 13 residues long. V was pared by 0 bases and J by 5 bases, with 6 bases between. From germline, CDR1 is SGHRS and CDR2 YFSETQ.

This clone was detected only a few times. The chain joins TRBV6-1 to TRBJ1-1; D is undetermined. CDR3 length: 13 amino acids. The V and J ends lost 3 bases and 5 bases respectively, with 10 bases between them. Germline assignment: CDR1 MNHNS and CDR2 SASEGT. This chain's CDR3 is CASSDSRGTEAFF. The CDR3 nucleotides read TGTGCCAGCAGTGATTCCCGAGGGACTGAAGCTTTCTTT.

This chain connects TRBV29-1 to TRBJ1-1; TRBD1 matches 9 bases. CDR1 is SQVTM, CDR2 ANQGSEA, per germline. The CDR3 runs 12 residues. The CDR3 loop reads CTRDRENTEAFF. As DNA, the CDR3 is TGCACCCGGGACAGGGAGAACACTGAAGCTTTCTTT.

CDR3 loop: CASWPGAPYEQYF. CDR3 DNA: TGTGCCAGCTGGCCGGGGGCCCCCTACGAGCAGTACTTC. The chain links TRBV2 to TRBJ2-7; possibly TRBD1 or TRBD2 for D (6 bases each). Germline CDR1 and CDR2: SNHLY and FYNNEI. CDR3 length equals 13 residues. V shed 8 bases and J shed 2 bases, with 13 bases lying between them.

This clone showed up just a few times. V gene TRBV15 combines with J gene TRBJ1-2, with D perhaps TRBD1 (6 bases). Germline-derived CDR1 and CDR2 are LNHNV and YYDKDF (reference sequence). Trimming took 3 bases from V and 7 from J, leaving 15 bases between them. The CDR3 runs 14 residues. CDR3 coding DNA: TGTGCCACCAGCAGGGAGCTGGGACATCTTGGCTACACCTTC. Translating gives CATSRELGHLGYTF.

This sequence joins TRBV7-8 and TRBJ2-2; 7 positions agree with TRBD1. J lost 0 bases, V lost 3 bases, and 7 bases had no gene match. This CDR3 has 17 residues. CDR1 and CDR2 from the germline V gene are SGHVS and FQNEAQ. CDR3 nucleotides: TGTGCCAGCAGCTTCTCCGGGACAGCCTCGAACACCGGGGAGCTGTTTTTT. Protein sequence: CASSFSGTASNTGELFF.

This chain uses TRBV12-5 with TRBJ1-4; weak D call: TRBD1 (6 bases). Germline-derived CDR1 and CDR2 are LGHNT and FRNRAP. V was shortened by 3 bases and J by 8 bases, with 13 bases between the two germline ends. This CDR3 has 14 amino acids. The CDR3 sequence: CASGFRAGDEKLFF. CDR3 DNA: TGTGCTAGTGGTTTTAGGGCAGGGGACGAAAAACTGTTTTTT.

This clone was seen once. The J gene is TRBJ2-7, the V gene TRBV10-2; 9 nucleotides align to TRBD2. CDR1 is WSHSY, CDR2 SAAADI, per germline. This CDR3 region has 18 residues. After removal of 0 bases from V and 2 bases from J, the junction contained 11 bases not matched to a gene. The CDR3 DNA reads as TGCGCCAGCAGTGAGTCTGGAGGTGGTTTAGCGGGAGCCTACGAGCAGTACTTC. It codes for CASSESGGGLAGAYEQYF.

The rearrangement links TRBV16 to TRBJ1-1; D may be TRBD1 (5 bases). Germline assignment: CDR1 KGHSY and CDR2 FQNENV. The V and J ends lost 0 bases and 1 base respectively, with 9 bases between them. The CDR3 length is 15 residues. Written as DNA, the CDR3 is TGTGCCAGCAGCCAATCGCAGGGATCGAACACTGAAGCTTTCTTT. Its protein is CASSQSQGSNTEAFF.

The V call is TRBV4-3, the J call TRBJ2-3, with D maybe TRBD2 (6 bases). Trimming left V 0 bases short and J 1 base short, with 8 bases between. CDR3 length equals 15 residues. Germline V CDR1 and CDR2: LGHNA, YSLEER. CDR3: CASSQEASGTDTQYF. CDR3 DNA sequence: TGCGCCAGCAGCCAAGAGGCTAGCGGCACAGATACGCAGTATTTT.

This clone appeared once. The CDR3 DNA follows: TGTGCCAGCAGCTCGGGATCCCTCAATGAGCAGTTCTTC. Amino acids: CASSSGSLNEQFF. This rearrangement joins TRBV5-6 to TRBJ2-1, with D tentatively TRBD2 (5 bases). V was trimmed by 3 bases and J by 6 bases, leaving 10 bases between them. CDR3 length: 13 amino acids. Germline V gene lookup returns CDR1 SGHDT and CDR2 YYEEEE. Complete variable domain (other parts from reference TRBV5-6 and TRBJ2-1): DAGVTQSPTHLIKTRGQQVTLRCSPKSGHDTVSWYQQALGQGPQFIFQYYEEEERQRGNFPDRFSGHQFPNYSSELNVNALLLGDSALYLCASSSGSLNEQFFGPGTRLTVL.

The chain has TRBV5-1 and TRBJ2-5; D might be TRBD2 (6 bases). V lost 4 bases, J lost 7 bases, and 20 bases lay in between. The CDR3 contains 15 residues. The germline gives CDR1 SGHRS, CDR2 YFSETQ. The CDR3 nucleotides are TGCGCCAGCAGCGTGGAGGGACGGAGCGAAGGGACCCAGTACTTC. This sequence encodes CASSVEGRSEGTQYF.